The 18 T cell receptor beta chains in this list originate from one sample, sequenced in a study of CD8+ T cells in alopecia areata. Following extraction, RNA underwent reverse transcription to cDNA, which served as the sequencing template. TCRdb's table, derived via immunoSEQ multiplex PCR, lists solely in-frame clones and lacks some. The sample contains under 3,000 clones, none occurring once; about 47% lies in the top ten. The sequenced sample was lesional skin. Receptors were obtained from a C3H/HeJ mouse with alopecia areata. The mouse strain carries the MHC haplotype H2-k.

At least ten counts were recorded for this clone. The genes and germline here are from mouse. CDR3 loop: CASSLGWGNYAEQFF. Incomplete CDR3 DNA: TGTGCTAGCAGTTTAGGGTGGGGGAACTATGCT. The chain has TRBV29 and TRBJ2-1, with D maybe TRBD2 (6 bases). The missing CDR3 end, 4 residues past where the read stops, is filled in from the germline J gene. V lost 2 bases, J lost 1 base, and 9 bases lay in between. Germline assignment: CDR1 MSHET and CDR2 SYDVDS. The length of the CDR3 is 15 residues.

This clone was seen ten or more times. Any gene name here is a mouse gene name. The CDR3 here is CASGDAYRRYERLFF. CDR3 bases read: TGTGCCAGCGGTGATGCGTACAGGAGGTACGAA. The chain couples TRBV13-2 to TRBJ1-4, with D possibly being TRBD1 (5 bases). The read stops 4 residues short of the end of the CDR3; the missing end is completed from the germline J gene. The CDR3 consists of 15 residues. Germline lookup yields CDR1 NNHNN and CDR2 SYGAGS (reference sequence). V lost 0 bases and J lost 6, with 12 bases in between.

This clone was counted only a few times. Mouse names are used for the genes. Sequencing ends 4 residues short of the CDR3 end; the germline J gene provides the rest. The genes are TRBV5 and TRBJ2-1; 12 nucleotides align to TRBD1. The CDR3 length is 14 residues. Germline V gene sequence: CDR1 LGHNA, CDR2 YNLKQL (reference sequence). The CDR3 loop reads CASSGTGGGAEQFF. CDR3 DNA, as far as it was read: TGTGCCAGCAGTGGGACAGGGGGCGGGGCT.

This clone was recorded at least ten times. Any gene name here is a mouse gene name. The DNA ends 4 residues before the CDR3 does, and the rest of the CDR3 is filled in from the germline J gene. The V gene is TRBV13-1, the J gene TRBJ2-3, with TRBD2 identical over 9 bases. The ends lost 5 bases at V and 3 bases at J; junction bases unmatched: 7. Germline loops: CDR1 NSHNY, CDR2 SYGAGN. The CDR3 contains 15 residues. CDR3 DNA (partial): TGTGCCAGCAGGCCAGGAGGGACTGGGGCAGAA. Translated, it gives CASRPGGTGAE. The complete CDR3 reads CASRPGGTGAETLYF.

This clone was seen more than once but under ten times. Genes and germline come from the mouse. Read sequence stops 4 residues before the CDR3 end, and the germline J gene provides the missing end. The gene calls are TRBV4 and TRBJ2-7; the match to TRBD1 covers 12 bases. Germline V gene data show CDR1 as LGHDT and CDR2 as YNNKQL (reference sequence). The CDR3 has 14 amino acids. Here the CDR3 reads CASSLGQGAYEQYF. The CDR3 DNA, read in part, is TGTGCCAGCAGCCTGGGACAGGGGGCGTAT.

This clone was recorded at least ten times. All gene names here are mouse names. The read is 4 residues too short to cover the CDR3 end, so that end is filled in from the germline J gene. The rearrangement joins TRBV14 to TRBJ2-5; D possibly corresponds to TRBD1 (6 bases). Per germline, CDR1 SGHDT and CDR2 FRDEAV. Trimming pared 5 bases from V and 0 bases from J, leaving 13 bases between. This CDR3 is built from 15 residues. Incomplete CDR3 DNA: TGTGCCAGCAGCCCGGGGACAATTAACCAAGAC. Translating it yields CASSPGTINQD. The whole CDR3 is CASSPGTINQDTQYF.

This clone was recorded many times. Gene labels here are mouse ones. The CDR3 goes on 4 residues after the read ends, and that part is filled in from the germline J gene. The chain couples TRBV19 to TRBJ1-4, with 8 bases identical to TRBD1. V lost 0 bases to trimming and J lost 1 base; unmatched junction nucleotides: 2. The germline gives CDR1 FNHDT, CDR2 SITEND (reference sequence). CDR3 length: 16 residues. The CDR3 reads CASSIGRGRSNERLFF. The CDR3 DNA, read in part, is TGTGCCAGCAGTATAGGCAGGGGGCGTTCCAACGAA.

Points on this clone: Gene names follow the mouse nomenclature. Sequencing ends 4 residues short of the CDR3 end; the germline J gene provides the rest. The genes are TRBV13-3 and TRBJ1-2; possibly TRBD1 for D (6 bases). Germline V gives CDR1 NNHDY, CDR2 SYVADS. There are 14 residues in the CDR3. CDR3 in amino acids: CASSKGLGGRDYTF. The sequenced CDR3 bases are TGTGCCAGCAGCAAGGGACTGGGGGGGCGC.

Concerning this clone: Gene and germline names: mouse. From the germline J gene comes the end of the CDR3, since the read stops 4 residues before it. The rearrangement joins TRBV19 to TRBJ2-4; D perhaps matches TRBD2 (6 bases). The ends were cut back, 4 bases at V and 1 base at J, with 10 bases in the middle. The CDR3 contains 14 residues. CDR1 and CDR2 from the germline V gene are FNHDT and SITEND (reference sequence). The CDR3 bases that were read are TGTGCCAGCAGTCCCTGGGGCGGTCAAAAC. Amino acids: CASSPWGGQN. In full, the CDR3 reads CASSPWGGQNTLYF.

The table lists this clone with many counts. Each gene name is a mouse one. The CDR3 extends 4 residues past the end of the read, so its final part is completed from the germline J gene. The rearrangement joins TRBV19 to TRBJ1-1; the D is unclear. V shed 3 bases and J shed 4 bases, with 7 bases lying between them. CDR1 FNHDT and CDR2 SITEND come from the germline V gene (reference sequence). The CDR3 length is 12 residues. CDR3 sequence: CASSRVSTEVFF. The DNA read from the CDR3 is TGTGCCAGCAGTAGGGTCAGCACA. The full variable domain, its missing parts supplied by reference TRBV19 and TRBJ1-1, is GGIITQTPKFLIGQEGQKLTLKCQQNFNHDTMYWYRQDSGKGLRLIYYSITENDLQKGDLSEGYDASREKKSSFSLTVTSAQKNEMAVFLCASSRVSTEVFFGKGTRLTVV.

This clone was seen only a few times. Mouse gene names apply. The sequenced CDR3 bases are TGTGCCAGCAGCACGGGACTGGGGGCCTAT. This codes for CASSTGLGAY. The entire CDR3 protein is CASSTGLGAYEQYF. This chain links TRBV4 with TRBJ2-7; 11 bases fit TRBD2. The read ends 4 residues before the CDR3 terminus; that terminus is restored from the germline J gene. The CDR3 runs to 14 residues. Unmatched junction bases numbered 2, after V lost 5 bases and J lost 2 bases. Germline CDR1 reads LGHDT; CDR2 reads YNNKQL (reference sequence).

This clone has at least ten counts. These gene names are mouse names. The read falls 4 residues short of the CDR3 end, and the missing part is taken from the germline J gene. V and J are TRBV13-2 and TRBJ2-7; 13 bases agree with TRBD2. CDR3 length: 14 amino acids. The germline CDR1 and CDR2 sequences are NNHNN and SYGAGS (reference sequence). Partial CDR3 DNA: TGTGCCAGCGGTGGGGACTGGGGGGGTTAT. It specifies CASGGDWGGY. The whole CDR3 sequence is CASGGDWGGYEQYF.

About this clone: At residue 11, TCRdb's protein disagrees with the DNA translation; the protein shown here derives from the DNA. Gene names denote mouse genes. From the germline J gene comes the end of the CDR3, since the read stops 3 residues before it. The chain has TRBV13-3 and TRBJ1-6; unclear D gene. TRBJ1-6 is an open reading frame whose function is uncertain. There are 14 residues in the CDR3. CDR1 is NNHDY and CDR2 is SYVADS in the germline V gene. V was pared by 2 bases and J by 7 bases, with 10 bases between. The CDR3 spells CASSENRKNSPLYF. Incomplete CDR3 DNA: TGTGCCAGCAGTGAAAACAGAAAAAATTCGCCC.

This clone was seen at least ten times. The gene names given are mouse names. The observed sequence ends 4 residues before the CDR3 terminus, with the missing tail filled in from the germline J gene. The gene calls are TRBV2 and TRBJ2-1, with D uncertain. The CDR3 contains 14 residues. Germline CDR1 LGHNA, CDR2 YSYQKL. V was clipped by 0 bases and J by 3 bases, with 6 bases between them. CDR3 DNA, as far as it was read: TGTGCCAGCAGCCAAGATATTGGCTATGCT. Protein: CASSQDIGYA. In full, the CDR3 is CASSQDIGYAEQFF.

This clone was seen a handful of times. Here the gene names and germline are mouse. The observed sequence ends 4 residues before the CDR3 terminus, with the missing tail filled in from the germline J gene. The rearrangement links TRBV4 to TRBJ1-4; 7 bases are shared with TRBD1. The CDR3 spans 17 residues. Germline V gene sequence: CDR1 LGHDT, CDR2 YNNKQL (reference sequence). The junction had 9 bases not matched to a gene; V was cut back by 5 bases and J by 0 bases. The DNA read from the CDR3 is TGTGCCAGCAGCCAAGCCCCCGGGACAGTTTCCAACGAA. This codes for CASSQAPGTVSNE. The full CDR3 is CASSQAPGTVSNERLFF.

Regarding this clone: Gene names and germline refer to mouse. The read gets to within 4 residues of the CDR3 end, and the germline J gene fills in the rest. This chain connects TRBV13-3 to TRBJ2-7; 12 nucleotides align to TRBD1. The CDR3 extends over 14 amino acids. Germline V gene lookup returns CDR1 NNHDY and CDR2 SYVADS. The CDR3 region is CASRSGTGGDEQYF. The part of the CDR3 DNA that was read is TGTGCCAGCAGGTCCGGGACAGGGGGCGAT.

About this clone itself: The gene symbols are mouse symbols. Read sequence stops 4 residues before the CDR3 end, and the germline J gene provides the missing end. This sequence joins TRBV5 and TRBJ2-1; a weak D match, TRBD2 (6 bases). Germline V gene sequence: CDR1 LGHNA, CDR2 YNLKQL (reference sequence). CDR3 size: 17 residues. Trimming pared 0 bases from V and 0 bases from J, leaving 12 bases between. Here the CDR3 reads CASSQEGWGYNYAEQFF. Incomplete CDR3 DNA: TGTGCCAGCAGCCAAGAGGGCTGGGGATATAACTATGCT.

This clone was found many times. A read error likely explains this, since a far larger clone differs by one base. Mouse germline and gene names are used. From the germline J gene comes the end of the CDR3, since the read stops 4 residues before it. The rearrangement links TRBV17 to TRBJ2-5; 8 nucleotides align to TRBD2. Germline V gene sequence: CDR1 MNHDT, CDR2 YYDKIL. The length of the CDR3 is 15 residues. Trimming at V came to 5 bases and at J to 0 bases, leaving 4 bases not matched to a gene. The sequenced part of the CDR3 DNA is TGTGCTAGCAGTCGGACTGGGCTTAACCAAGAC. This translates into CASSRTGLNQD. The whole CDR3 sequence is CASSRTGLNQDTQYF.